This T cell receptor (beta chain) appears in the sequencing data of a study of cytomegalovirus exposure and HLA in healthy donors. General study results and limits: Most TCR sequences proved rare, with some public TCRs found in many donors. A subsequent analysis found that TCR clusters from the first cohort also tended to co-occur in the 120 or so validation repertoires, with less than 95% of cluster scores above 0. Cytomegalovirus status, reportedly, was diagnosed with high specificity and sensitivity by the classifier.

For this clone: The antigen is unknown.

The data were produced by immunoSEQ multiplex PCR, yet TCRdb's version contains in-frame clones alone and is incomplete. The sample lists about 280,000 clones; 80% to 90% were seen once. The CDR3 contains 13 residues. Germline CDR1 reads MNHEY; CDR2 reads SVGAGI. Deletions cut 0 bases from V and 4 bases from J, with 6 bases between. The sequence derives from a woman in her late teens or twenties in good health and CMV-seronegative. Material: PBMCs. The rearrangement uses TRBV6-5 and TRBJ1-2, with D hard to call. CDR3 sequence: CASSYSSLYGYTF. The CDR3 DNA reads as TGTGCCAGCAGTTACTCGAGTCTCTATGGCTACACCTTC.